A single sample is the source of the 30 T cell receptor beta chains below, sequenced in a study of blood T cell repertoires in COVID-19. Sequenced by immunoSEQ multiplex PCR; TCRdb stores in-frame clones only, minus some. Of around 130,000 clones listed, roughly three quarters are singletons. The sequencing sample was made of peripheral blood. These TCRs come from a human donor in a cohort sampled during active COVID-19.

J is TRBJ2-7 and V is TRBV7-9; D might be TRBD2 (6 bases). V lost 7 bases to trimming and J lost 6 bases, with 25 bases between them. Germline assignment: CDR1 SEHNR and CDR2 FQNEAQ (reference sequence). CDR3 length: 16 amino acids. CDR3 sequence reads: CASTYWRDRGPGEQYF. The CDR3 nucleotides are TGTGCCAGCACCTACTGGCGGGATCGTGGCCCGGGCGAGCAGTACTTC. The variable domain in full, with the rest retrieved from reference TRBV7-9 and TRBJ2-7, is DTGVSQNPRHKITKRGQNVTFRCDPISEHNRLYWYRQTLGQGPEFLTYFQNEAQLEKSRLLSDRFSAERPKGSFSTLEIQRTEQGDSAMYLCASTYWRDRGPGEQYFGPGTRLTVT.

This chain joins TRBV6-6 and TRBJ1-2, with a possible D match to TRBD1 (5 bases). Germline CDR1 MNHNY, CDR2 SVGAGI (reference sequence). The CDR3 loop spans 14 amino acids. Trimming took off 7 bases at V and 0 bases at J, with 12 bases between the two ends. The CDR3 nucleotides read TGTGCCAGCATTCCTCGACAGCCTAACTATGGCTACACCTTC. Its protein product is CASIPRQPNYGYTF.

The rearrangement links TRBV27 to TRBJ1-1; a possible D gene is TRBD1 (6 bases). The CDR3 contains 14 residues. CDR1 MNHEY and CDR2 SMNVEV come from the germline V gene (reference sequence). The V and J ends lost 6 bases and 1 base respectively, with 12 bases between them. The CDR3 loop is CASRDGQSNTEAFF. CDR3 nucleotides: TGTGCCAGCAGGGACGGACAGTCGAACACTGAAGCTTTCTTT.

The chain employs TRBV6-5 and TRBJ2-7; a possible D gene is TRBD1 (5 bases). This CDR3 contains 15 residues. Germline V CDR1 and CDR2: MNHEY, SVGAGI. V was cut by 5 bases and J by 3 bases, with 17 bases left in between. In DNA, the CDR3 is TGTGCCAGCAGTCCCTCCGGACACCTATACTACGAGCAGTACTTC. The encoded protein is CASSPSGHLYYEQYF.

The chain links TRBV7-3 to TRBJ1-4, with 9 bases identical to TRBD1. CDR3 length equals 13 residues. Trimming at V came to 5 bases and at J to 8 bases, leaving 3 bases not matched to a gene. CDR1 is SGHTA and CDR2 is FQGTGA in the germline V gene. Here the CDR3 DNA reads TGTGCCAGCAGCCGGGGACAGGGCGAAAAACTGTTTTTT. Translated: CASSRGQGEKLFF. Complete variable domain (other parts from reference TRBV7-3 and TRBJ1-4): GAGVSQTPSNKVTEKGKYVELRCDPISGHTALYWYRQSLGQGPEFLIYFQGTGAADDSGLPNDRFFAVRPEGSVSTLKIQRTERGDSAVYLCASSRGQGEKLFFGSGTQLSVL.

The chain is built from TRBV27 and TRBJ1-3, with D maybe TRBD1 (6 bases). This CDR3 has 14 residues. The germline V gene encodes CDR1 MNHEY and CDR2 SMNVEV (reference sequence). V was cut by 6 bases and J by 4 bases, with 13 bases left in between. The CDR3 loop is CASSPDSAGNTIYF. DNA of the CDR3: TGTGCCAGCAGCCCGGACAGTGCCGGAAACACCATATATTTT.

The chain's CDR3 is CASSPLAGGPINEQFF. CDR3 nucleotide sequence: TGTGCCAGCAGCCCCTTAGCGGGAGGGCCTATTAATGAGCAGTTCTTC. The genes are TRBV5-8 and TRBJ2-1; 11 positions agree with TRBD2. The CDR3 runs 16 residues. V trimming: 4 bases; J trimming: 7 bases; junction bases outside the gene matches: 10. Germline CDR1 is SGHTS and CDR2 is YDEGEE.

The chain employs TRBV19 and TRBJ2-7; D uncertain. With 1 base removed from V and 0 bases from J, the gap between germline ends came to 10 bases. The CDR3 runs 15 residues. From germline, CDR1 is LNHDA and CDR2 SQIVND (reference sequence). The CDR3: CASSIGAWSSYEQYF. The DNA for the CDR3 is TGTGCCAGTAGTATAGGGGCCTGGTCCTCCTACGAGCAGTACTTC.

This clone has just a few counts. CDR3: CASSERVAKNIQYF. The CDR3 DNA is TGTGCCAGCAGTGAGCGGGTAGCCAAAAACATTCAGTACTTC. The chain combines TRBV2 with TRBJ2-4; a possible D gene is TRBD2 (5 bases). Deletions cut 3 bases from V and 0 bases from J, with 6 bases between. This CDR3 has 14 residues. In germline, CDR1 is SNHLY, CDR2 FYNNEI.

The chain links TRBV6-5 to TRBJ2-7, with 8 positions matching TRBD1. V lost 11 bases and J lost 0; bases outside the gene matches: 6. The CDR3 sequence is 13 residues long. Germline V gives CDR1 MNHEY, CDR2 SVGAGI. CDR3 nucleotide sequence: TGTGCCGGATTGGACAGGGCCTCCTACGAGCAGTACTTC. This gives the protein CAGLDRASYEQYF.

The genes are TRBV4-1 and TRBJ2-5; 11 bases fit TRBD2. The germline V gene encodes CDR1 MGHRA and CDR2 YSYEKL. The CDR3 sequence is 15 residues long. V dropped 3 bases and J dropped 2; count of bases not matched to a gene: 2. CDR3 amino acids: CASSHLAGGQETQYF. In nucleotides, the CDR3 is TGCGCCAGCAGCCATTTAGCGGGAGGGCAAGAGACCCAGTACTTC.

The gene calls are TRBV13 and TRBJ2-7; weak D call: TRBD2 (6 bases). This CDR3 contains 15 residues. The germline V and J ends were trimmed by 5 bases and 6 bases, with 20 bases remaining between them. Germline V lookup: CDR1 PRHDT, CDR2 FYEKMQ (reference sequence). CDR3 nucleotides: TGTGCCAGCAGCCCGAAAGTACTAGCCCCCTCCGAGCAGTACTTC. Its translation is CASSPKVLAPSEQYF.

The chain links TRBV7-9 to TRBJ2-3, with 8 bases lining up with TRBD2. Trimming cost V 2 bases and J 5 bases; bases outside gene matches: 3. Germline assignment: CDR1 SEHNR and CDR2 FQNEAQ (reference sequence). This CDR3 contains 14 residues. Here the CDR3 DNA reads TGTGCCAGCAGCTTATCGCTAGCGGGAGATACGCAGTATTTT. Its translation: CASSLSLAGDTQYF.

This rearrangement joins TRBV5-6 to TRBJ1-2; possible D gene TRBD1, 5 bases. V was trimmed by 2 bases and J by 4 bases, leaving 12 bases between them. Germline V lookup: CDR1 SGHDT, CDR2 YYEEEE. The CDR3 covers 14 residues. In DNA, the CDR3 is TGTGCCAGCAGCTTCCGGGGGATGGGCTATGGCTACACCTTC. It codes for CASSFRGMGYGYTF.

The chain carries TRBV4-2 and TRBJ1-1; TRBD1 agrees at 12 bases. J was trimmed by 6 bases and V by 4 bases; bases with no gene match: 6. The CDR3 has 15 residues. The V gene's germline CDR1 is LGHNA and CDR2 YNFKEQ. This CDR3 is CASSRWDRGRAEAFF. CDR3 bases: TGTGCCAGCAGCCGCTGGGACAGGGGGCGCGCTGAAGCTTTCTTT.

This CDR3 reads CASSEWRPGSGAGELFF. DNA for the CDR3: TGCGCCAGCAGTGAATGGCGCCCTGGCAGCGGGGCCGGGGAGCTGTTTTTT. The chain combines TRBV10-2 with TRBJ2-2, with TRBD2 matching over 7 bases. CDR3 length: 17 residues. Germline loops: CDR1 WSHSY, CDR2 SAAADI. Losses at the gene ends were 3 bases for V and 6 bases for J; bases not matched to a gene: 13.

The genes are TRBV19 and TRBJ2-7, with TRBD2 identical over 8 bases. J lost 2 bases, V lost 2 bases, and 8 bases had no gene match. Per germline, CDR1 LNHDA and CDR2 SQIVND (reference sequence). The CDR3 extends over 16 amino acids. In nucleotides, the CDR3 is TGTGCCAGTAGTATAAGGGGTAGCGGGGACCCCTACGAGCAGTACTTC. This sequence encodes CASSIRGSGDPYEQYF.

In regard to this clone: At the DNA level, this CDR3 is encoded by other sequences in the same sample as well. The chain employs TRBV19 and TRBJ1-1; D ambiguous. CDR1 LNHDA and CDR2 SQIVND come from the germline V gene (reference sequence). This CDR3 has 13 amino acids. The V end was cut by 3 bases, the J end by 1 base, with 6 bases between. The chain's CDR3 is CASSISGNTEAFF. The CDR3 DNA reads as TGTGCCAGTAGTATCTCCGGGAACACTGAAGCTTTCTTT.

The chain uses TRBV5-4 and TRBJ1-2; a possible D gene is TRBD1 (6 bases). Between the trimmed V and J ends, which lost 1 base and 6 bases, there was a span of 10 bases. Germline lookup yields CDR1 SGHNT and CDR2 YYREEE (reference sequence). The CDR3 covers 13 residues. The CDR3 bases are TGTGCCAGCAGCTTGAACAGGGAAAATGGCTACACCTTC. Its translation: CASSLNRENGYTF.

This clone was detected only a few times. V and J are TRBV2 and TRBJ2-5; D may be TRBD1 (5 bases). This CDR3 comprises 15 residues. Deletions cut 6 bases from V and 5 bases from J, with 19 bases between. Germline loops: CDR1 SNHLY, CDR2 FYNNEI. The CDR3, as DNA: TGTGCCAGCAGGACTTTAGACAGCAGCAGGGAGACCCAGTACTTC. Translating it yields CASRTLDSSRETQYF. Full variable domain (outside the CDR3, taken from reference TRBV2 and TRBJ2-5): EPEVTQTPSHQVTQMGQEVILRCVPISNHLYFYWYRQILGQKVEFLVSFYNNEISEKSEIFDDQFSVERPDGSNFTLKIRSTKLEDSAMYFCASRTLDSSRETQYFGPGTRLLVL.

This chain uses TRBV6-5 with TRBJ2-5, with a possible D match to TRBD1 (6 bases). Germline V gene sequence: CDR1 MNHEY, CDR2 SVGAGI. Trimming took off 7 bases at V and 4 bases at J, with 19 bases between the two ends. The CDR3 extends over 15 amino acids. This CDR3 reads CASTSLQGSLETQYF. CDR3 DNA sequence: TGTGCCAGCACCTCGTTGCAGGGGTCATTAGAGACCCAGTACTTC.

The J gene is TRBJ1-5, the V gene TRBV6-1; D not resolved. The V end lost 2 bases, the J end lost 3 bases, and 8 bases lay between the germline ends. The CDR3 has 14 residues. Germline values: CDR1 MNHNS, CDR2 SASEGT. The CDR3: CASSEKSDNQPQHF. DNA for the CDR3: TGTGCCAGCAGTGAAAAGTCAGACAATCAGCCCCAGCATTTT.

This clone came up once. This sequence joins TRBV2 and TRBJ1-4, with D maybe TRBD1 (6 bases). The CDR3 has 15 residues. The ends were cut back, 6 bases at V and 5 bases at J, with 16 bases in the middle. Germline V gives CDR1 SNHLY, CDR2 FYNNEI. The CDR3 reads CASSIQGTVNEKLFF. The CDR3 DNA reads as TGTGCCAGCAGCATACAGGGAACGGTAAATGAAAAACTGTTTTTT.

The genes are TRBV6-1 and TRBJ2-7, with a possible D match to TRBD2 (5 bases). The CDR3 runs 15 residues. The V gene's germline CDR1 is MNHNS and CDR2 SASEGT. V lost 0 bases, J lost 2 bases, and 11 bases lay in between. CDR3 bases: TGTGCCAGCAGTGAAGCGCGAGGGTGGGCCTACGAGCAGTACTTC. This sequence encodes CASSEARGWAYEQYF.

V gene TRBV5-4 combines with J gene TRBJ2-7; TRBD1 is a possible D gene (6 bases). The length of the CDR3 is 13 residues. The germline V gene encodes CDR1 SGHNT and CDR2 YYREEE (reference sequence). V was clipped by 0 bases and J by 3 bases, with 7 bases between them. Here the CDR3 DNA reads TGTGCCAGCAGCTTGGTAGGGGGCTACGAGCAGTACTTC. This gives the protein CASSLVGGYEQYF. Looking up the rest from reference TRBV5-4 and TRBJ2-7 gives the full variable domain: ETGVTQSPTHLIKTRGQQVTLRCSSQSGHNTVSWYQQALGQGPQFIFQYYREEENGRGNFPPRFSGLQFPNYSSELNVNALELDDSALYLCASSLVGGYEQYFGPGTRLTVT.

This chain uses TRBV27 with TRBJ1-1; D is ambiguous. CDR3 length equals 14 residues. Germline assignment: CDR1 MNHEY and CDR2 SMNVEV (reference sequence). V lost 1 base to trimming and J lost 3 bases, with 9 bases between them. This CDR3 reads CASSLWKEYTEAFF. Written as DNA, the CDR3 is TGTGCCAGCAGTTTATGGAAGGAGTACACTGAAGCTTTCTTT.

This clone was picked up a small number of times. The rearrangement links TRBV18 to TRBJ1-2; 8 nucleotides align to TRBD1. This CDR3 has 14 amino acids. V shed 3 bases, J shed 3 bases, and the junction held 3 bases outside the gene matches. Germline V gene data show CDR1 as KGHSH and CDR2 as LQKENI. CDR3 DNA sequence: TGTGCCAGCTCACCCTCGACAGGGGACTATGGCTACACCTTC. It translates to CASSPSTGDYGYTF. Filled out from reference TRBV18 and TRBJ1-2, the complete variable domain reads NAGVMQNPRHLVRRRGQEARLRCSPMKGHSHVYWYRQLPEEGLKFMVYLQKENIIDESGMPKERFSAEFPKEGPSILRIQQVVRGDSAAYFCASSPSTGDYGYTFGSGTRLTVV.

The table lists this clone with a count of one. The chain carries TRBV5-6 and TRBJ1-4; no clear D. This CDR3 has 16 residues. Trimming cost V 4 bases and J 3 bases, with 16 bases left between them. Germline values: CDR1 SGHDT, CDR2 YYEEEE. This CDR3 reads CASSRLGPEANEKLFF. The DNA for the CDR3 is TGTGCCAGCAGCCGGTTGGGTCCGGAGGCTAATGAAAAACTGTTTTTT.

V gene TRBV27 combines with J gene TRBJ2-7; 16 nucleotides match TRBD2. This CDR3 has 16 amino acids. The germline CDR1 and CDR2 sequences are MNHEY and SMNVEV (reference sequence). V lost 5 bases and J lost 7; bases outside the gene matches: 8. The CDR3 coding sequence is TGTGCCAGCAGTCCGGGACTAGCGGGGGGGCTGGGAGAGCAGTACTTC. Translating gives CASSPGLAGGLGEQYF.

The chain joins TRBV20-1 to TRBJ2-5; D gene ambiguous. The CDR3 sequence is 10 residues long. Trimming took 7 bases from V and 5 from J, leaving 8 bases between them. Germline V gives CDR1 DFQATT, CDR2 SNEGSKA (reference sequence). CDR3 nucleotides: TGCAGTGTTACCGGGGAGACCCAGTACTTC. It codes for CSVTGETQYF.